This T cell receptor beta chain was identified during a study of graft-versus-host responses after intestinal transplantation. TCRdb's copy holds only in-frame clones and misses some; the assay was immunoSEQ multiplex PCR. The table has over 120,000 clones, nearly 95% seen once. Between the trimmed V and J ends, which lost 7 bases and 8 bases, there was a span of 21 bases. Per the germline V gene, CDR1 is SEHNR and CDR2 is FQNEAQ (reference sequence). CDR3 length equals 15 residues. This clone was found once. Its antigen remains unknown. V is TRBV7-9 and J is TRBJ2-1; tentative D call: TRBD2 (6 bases). Sequencing used unstimulated CD4+ T cells sorted from spleen or lymph node cells, obtained before intestinal transplant. This clonotype originated in a human donor who received an intestinal transplant. This CDR3 reads CASTPGTLGGDEQFF. The DNA for the CDR3 is TGTGCCAGCACCCCCGGGACTTTGGGGGGAGATGAGCAGTTCTTC.